The entry below describes one T cell receptor (beta chain). Sequenced by immunoSEQ multiplex PCR; TCRdb stores in-frame clones only, minus some. The sample consists of roughly 220,000 clones, around 84% of them appearing once. These data belong to a study of blood T cell repertoires in COVID-19. V was clipped by 3 bases and J by 3 bases, with 13 bases between them. The CDR3 is made up of 15 amino acids. Germline CDR1 is SGDLS and CDR2 is YYNGEE. Sample: peripheral blood. The receptor's source is a young man with active or convalescent COVID-19. The chain employs TRBV9 and TRBJ1-3, with TRBD1 as a possible D gene (6 bases). The CDR3 bases are TGTGCCAGCAGCGGCCTTACAGGGAGTGGAAACACCATATATTTT. Translated, it gives CASSGLTGSGNTIYF.